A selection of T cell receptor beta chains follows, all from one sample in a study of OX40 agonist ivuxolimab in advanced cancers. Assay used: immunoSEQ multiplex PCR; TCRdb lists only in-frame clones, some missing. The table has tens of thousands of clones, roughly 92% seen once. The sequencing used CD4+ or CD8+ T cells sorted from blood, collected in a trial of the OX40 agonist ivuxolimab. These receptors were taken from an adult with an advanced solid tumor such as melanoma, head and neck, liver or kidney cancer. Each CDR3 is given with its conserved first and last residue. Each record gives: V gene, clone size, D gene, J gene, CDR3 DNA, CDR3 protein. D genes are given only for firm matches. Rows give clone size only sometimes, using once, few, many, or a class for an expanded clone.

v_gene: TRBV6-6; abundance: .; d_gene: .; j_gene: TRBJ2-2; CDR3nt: TGTGCCAGCAGTTCCCTCGGTCCCATCACCGGGGAGCTGTTTTTT; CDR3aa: CASSSLGPITGELFF
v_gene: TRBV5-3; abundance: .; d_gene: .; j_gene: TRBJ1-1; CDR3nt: TGTGCCAGCAGCTTGGTGGGGATGGCGAACACTGAAGCTTTCTTT; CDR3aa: CASSLVGMANTEAFF
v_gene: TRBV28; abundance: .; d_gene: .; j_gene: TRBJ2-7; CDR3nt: TGTGCCAGCAGTTCACATTTAGGGAGTTACGAGCAGTACTTC; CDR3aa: CASSSHLGSYEQYF
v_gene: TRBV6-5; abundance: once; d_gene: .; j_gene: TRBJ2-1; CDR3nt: TGTGCCAGCAGTTACGGGCAGGGATATGAGCAGTTCTTC; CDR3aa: CASSYGQGYEQFF
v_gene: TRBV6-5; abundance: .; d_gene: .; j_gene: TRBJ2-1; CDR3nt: TGTGCCAGCAGCTACCTAGAGGGGAATGAGCAGTTCTTC; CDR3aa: CASSYLEGNEQFF
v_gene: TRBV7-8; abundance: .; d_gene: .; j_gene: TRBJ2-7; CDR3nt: TGTGCCAGCAGCTGGACAGACTACGAGCAGTACTTC; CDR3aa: CASSWTDYEQYF
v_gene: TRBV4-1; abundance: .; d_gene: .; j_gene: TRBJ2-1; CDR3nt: TGCGCCAGCAGCCAAGATCAATGGGACGCGTTATACAATGAGCAGTTCTTC; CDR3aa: CASSQDQWDALYNEQFF
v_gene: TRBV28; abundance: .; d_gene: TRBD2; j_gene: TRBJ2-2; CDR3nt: TGTGCCAGCTCCCCACTAGCGGATACCACCGGGGAGCTGTTTTTT; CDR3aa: CASSPLADTTGELFF
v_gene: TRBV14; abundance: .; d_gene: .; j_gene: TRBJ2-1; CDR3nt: TGTGCCAGCAGCCAAGATCTGTGGTCGGGGTCAGGTGAGCAGTTCTTC; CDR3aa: CASSQDLWSGSGEQFF
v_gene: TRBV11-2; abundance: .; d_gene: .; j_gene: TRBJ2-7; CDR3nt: TGTGCCAGCAGCTTAGATCTGGGCGACAACTACGAGCAGTACTTC; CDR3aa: CASSLDLGDNYEQYF
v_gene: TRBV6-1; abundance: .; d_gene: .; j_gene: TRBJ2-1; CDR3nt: TGTGCCAGCGACCAGGGTAGTGATGAGCAGTTCTTC; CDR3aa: CASDQGSDEQFF
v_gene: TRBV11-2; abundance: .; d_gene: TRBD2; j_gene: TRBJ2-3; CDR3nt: TGTGCCAGCTTAGGTCGTGCTAGCGGGGGGTACTCCCTACTTTATACGCAGTATTTT; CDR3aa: CASLGRASGGYSLLYTQYF
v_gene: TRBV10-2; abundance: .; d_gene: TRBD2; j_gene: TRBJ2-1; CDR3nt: TGCGCCAGCAGTGAGGGCGGGGGATTTAGCTCCTACAATGAGCAGTTCTTC; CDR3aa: CASSEGGGFSSYNEQFF
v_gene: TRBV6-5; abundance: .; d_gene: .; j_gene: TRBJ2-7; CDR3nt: TGTGCCAGCAGCCTAAGATATGGACAGACCTACGAGCAGTACTTC; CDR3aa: CASSLRYGQTYEQYF
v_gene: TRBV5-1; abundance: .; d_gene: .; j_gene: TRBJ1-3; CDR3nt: TGCGCCAGCAGCTTGGCCACTGGGTACTCTGGAAACACCATATATTTT; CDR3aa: CASSLATGYSGNTIYF
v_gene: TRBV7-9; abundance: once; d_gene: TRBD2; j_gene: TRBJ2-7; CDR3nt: TGTGCCAGCAGCCTGAGCGGGGGGGCCGGCTACGAGCAGTACTTC; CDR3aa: CASSLSGGAGYEQYF
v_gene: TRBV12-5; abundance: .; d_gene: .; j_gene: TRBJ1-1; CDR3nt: TGTGCTAGTGGCTTGCTCCTCCGGGACACCTTGGACACTGAAGCTTTCTTT; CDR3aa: CASGLLLRDTLDTEAFF
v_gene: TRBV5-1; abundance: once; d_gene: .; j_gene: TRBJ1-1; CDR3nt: TGCGCCAGCAGCTTGGCGGCAGGGACTAACACTGAAGCTTTCTTT; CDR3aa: CASSLAAGTNTEAFF
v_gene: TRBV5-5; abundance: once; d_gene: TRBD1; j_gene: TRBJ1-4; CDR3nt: TGTGCCAGCAGCCCCAGGGACAGGGTGGAAGGAAAACTGTTTTTT; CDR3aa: CASSPRDRVEGKLFF
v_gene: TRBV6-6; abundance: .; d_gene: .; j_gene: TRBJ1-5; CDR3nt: TGTGCCAGCAGTTACTCGGACGGAAGTCAGCCCCAGCATTTT; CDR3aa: CASSYSDGSQPQHF
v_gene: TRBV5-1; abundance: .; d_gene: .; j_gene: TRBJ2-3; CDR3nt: TGCGCCAGCAGCTTGGGGGGGCCGAGGGTTTTAGGGAGCCCCACAGATACGCAGTATTTT; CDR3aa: CASSLGGPRVLGSPTDTQYF
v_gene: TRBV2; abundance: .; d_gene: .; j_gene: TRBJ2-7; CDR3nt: TGTGCCAGCAGTTCAGGGAGCGAGCAGTACTTC; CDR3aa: CASSSGSEQYF
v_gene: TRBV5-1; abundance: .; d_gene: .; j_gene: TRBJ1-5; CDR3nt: TGCGCCAGCAGCCCGACAGGTGGGGGGCTCAATCAGCCCCAGCATTTT; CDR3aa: CASSPTGGGLNQPQHF
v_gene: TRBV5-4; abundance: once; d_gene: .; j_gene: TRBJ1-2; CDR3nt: TGTGCCAGCAGTCCGGGTCGGGGGGCCTATGGCTACACCTTC; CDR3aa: CASSPGRGAYGYTF
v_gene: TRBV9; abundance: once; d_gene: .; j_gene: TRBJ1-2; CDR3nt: TGTGCCAGCAGCGTAGGGGGGGAATGGTCGTTTGCTGGCTACACCTTC; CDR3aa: CASSVGGEWSFAGYTF